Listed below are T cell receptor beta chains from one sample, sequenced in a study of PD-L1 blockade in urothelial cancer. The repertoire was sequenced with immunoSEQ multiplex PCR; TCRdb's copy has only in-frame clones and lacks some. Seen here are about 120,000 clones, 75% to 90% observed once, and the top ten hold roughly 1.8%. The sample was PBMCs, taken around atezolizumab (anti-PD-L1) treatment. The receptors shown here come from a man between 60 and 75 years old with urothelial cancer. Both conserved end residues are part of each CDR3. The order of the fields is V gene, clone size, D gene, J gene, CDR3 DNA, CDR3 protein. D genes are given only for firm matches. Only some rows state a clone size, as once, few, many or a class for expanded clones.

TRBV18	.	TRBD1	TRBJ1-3	TGTGCCAGCTCACCAAGGGGACAGAGCTCTGGAAACACCATATATTTT	CASSPRGQSSGNTIYF
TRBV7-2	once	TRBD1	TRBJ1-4	TGTGCCAGCAGCCCAGACAGGGGGCAACTACTGTTTTTT	CASSPDRGQLLFF
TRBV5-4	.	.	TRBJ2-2	TGTGCCAGCAGCCCCCCGGCAGGTTCGAACACCGGGGAGCTGTTTTTT	CASSPPAGSNTGELFF
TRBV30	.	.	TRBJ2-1	TGTGCCTGGAGTGTCAAGAGCGGTCGTTACAATGAGCAGTTCTTC	CAWSVKSGRYNEQFF
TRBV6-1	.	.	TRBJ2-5	TGTGCCAGCGGCGGGGAGACCCAGTACTTC	CASGGETQYF
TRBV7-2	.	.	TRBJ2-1	TGTGCCAGCAGCGAGGGGGACCTCTACAATGAGCAGTTCTTC	CASSEGDLYNEQFF
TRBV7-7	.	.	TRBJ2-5	TGTGCTAGCAGCTTAGACGCAGGACAAGAGACCCAGTACTTC	CASSLDAGQETQYF
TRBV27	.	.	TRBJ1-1	TGTGCCAGCAGTTTATCTACAGGCCTCGGGACTGAAGCTTTCTTT	CASSLSTGLGTEAFF
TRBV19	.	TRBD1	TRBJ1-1	TGTGCCAGCCGGGCCGGGACAGGGATCGCTGAAGCTTTCTTT	CASRAGTGIAEAFF
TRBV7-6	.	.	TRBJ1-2	TGTGCCAGCAGCTTAGCGCCACGGATAGGGGGTGGCTACACCTTC	CASSLAPRIGGGYTF
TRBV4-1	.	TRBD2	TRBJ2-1	TGCGCCAGCAGCCAAGGGGGGAGGGCCCTCGGGCAGTTCTTC	CASSQGGRALGQFF
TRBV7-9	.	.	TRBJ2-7	TGTGCCAGCAGCTTAGCGAACACAGCCTACGAGCAGTACTTC	CASSLANTAYEQYF
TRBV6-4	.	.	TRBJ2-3	TGTGCCAGCAGTGACTCGTGGGAGAGCGGTTCAGATACGCAGTATTTT	CASSDSWESGSDTQYF
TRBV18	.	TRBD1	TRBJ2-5	TGTGCCAGCTCACCGACGGGACAGAAAGAGACCCAGTACTTC	CASSPTGQKETQYF
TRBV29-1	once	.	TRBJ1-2	TGCAGCTCTAGCCGGCTGAGAAACGGGGACTATGGCTACACCTTC	CSSSRLRNGDYGYTF
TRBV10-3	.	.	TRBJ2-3	TGTGCCATCCGGGACACCGACACAGATACGCAGTATTTT	CAIRDTDTDTQYF
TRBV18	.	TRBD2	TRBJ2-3	TGTGCCAGCTCACGGGGACTAGCAGAGGCAGATACGCAGTATTTT	CASSRGLAEADTQYF
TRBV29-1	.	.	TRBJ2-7	TGCAGCGCCTACTCCTGGACTTACTCCTACGAGCAGTACTTC	CSAYSWTYSYEQYF
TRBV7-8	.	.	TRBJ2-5	TGTGCCAGCAGCTTTGGCCAGGGGATTCAAGAGACCCAGTACTTC	CASSFGQGIQETQYF
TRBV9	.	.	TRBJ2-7	TGTGCCAGCGGCGGGGGCAACGAGCAGTACTTC	CASGGGNEQYF
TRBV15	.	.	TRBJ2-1	TGTGCCACCAGCAGATCCGGCGGCGACAATGAGCAGTTCTTC	CATSRSGGDNEQFF
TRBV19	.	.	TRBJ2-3	TGTGCCAGTAGCTCGCGGGATACGCAGTATTTT	CASSSRDTQYF
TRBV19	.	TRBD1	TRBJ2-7	TGTGCCGCCAATTCCGGGACAGGCAACGAGCAGTACTTC	CAANSGTGNEQYF
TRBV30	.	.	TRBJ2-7	TGTGCCTGGAGTGCCGACGCGGGAACAAGAAGCTACGAGCAGTACTTC	CAWSADAGTRSYEQYF
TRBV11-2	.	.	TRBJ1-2	TGTGCCAGCAGCCGAACCGTAGCTCCGAACGATGGCTACACCTTC	CASSRTVAPNDGYTF
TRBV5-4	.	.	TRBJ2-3	TGTGCCAGCAGCGCAGGACAACCAGATCTATATACGCAGTATTTT	CASSAGQPDLYTQYF